These 2 T cell receptor beta chains were all obtained from the same sample, sequenced in a study of cytomegalovirus exposure and HLA in healthy donors. The PCR contained 60 Vbeta and 13 Jbeta primers. Method: immunoSEQ multiplex PCR; TCRdb's copy keeps in-frame clones and lacks some. The table has roughly 150,000 clones, around 80% seen once; the top ten hold about 4.4%. The sample taken for sequencing was PBMCs. All receptors come from a man aged 25-40 years in good health.

CDR3 residues: CASSPTISGANVLTF. CDR3 nucleotides: TGTGCCAGCAGCCCCACAATCTCTGGGGCCAACGTCCTGACTTTC. The J gene is TRBJ2-6, the V gene TRBV5-6; the D is unclear. Germline CDR1 is SGHDT and CDR2 is YYEEEE. The CDR3 is 15 residues long. V gave up 4 bases and J gave up 0 bases, with 8 bases separating them.

The genes are TRBV14 and TRBJ2-6, with 8 bases fitting TRBD1. The ends lost 3 bases at V and 0 bases at J; junction bases unmatched: 7. The CDR3 spans 18 residues. The germline V gene has CDR1 SGHDN and CDR2 FVKESK. The CDR3 nucleotides are TGTGCCAGCAGCCATTGGACAGGGCGGAACTCTGGGGCCAACGTCCTGACTTTC. It encodes CASSHWTGRNSGANVLTF. Looking up the rest from reference TRBV14 and TRBJ2-6 gives the full variable domain: EAGVTQFPSHSVIEKGQTVTLRCDPISGHDNLYWYRRVMGKEIKFLLHFVKESKQDESGMPNNRFLAERTGGTYSTLKVQPAELEDSGVYFCASSHWTGRNSGANVLTFGAGSRLTVL.